Listed here is a single TCR beta chain. Germline assignment: CDR1 MNHEY and CDR2 SMNVEV (reference sequence). Trimming took 5 bases from V and 3 from J, leaving 20 bases between them. There are 16 residues in the CDR3. This sample was taken from a study of blood T cell repertoires in COVID-19. Assay: immunoSEQ multiplex PCR; the TCRdb copy retains only in-frame clones and omits some. The table includes about 350,000 clones, 75% to 90% detected once. V is TRBV27 and J is TRBJ2-7; D is possibly TRBD1 (8 bases). Sequenced sample: peripheral blood. This TCR derives from a woman aged 55-69 years with COVID-19, enrolled during active disease. The CDR3, as DNA: TGTGCCAGCAGTCCCTCAACAGGGGGGGCAAACTACGAGCAGTACTTC. It yields the protein CASSPSTGGANYEQYF.